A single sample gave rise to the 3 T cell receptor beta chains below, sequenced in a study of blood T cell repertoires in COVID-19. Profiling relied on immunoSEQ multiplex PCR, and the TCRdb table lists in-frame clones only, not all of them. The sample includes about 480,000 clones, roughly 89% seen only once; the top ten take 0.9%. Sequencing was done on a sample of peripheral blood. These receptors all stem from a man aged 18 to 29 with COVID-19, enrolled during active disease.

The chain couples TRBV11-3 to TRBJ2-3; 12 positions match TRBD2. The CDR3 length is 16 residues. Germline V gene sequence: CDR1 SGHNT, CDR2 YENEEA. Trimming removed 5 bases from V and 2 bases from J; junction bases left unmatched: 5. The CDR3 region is CASSTGLAGLTDTQYF. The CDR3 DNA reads TGTGCCAGCAGCACGGGACTAGCGGGCCTCACAGATACGCAGTATTTT.

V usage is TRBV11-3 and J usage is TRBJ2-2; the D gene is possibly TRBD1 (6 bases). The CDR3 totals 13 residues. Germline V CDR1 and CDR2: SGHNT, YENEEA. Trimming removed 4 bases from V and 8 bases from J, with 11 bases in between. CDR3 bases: TGTGCCAGCAGCTCTCAGGGGTCTGGGGAGCTGTTTTTT. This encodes CASSSQGSGELFF.

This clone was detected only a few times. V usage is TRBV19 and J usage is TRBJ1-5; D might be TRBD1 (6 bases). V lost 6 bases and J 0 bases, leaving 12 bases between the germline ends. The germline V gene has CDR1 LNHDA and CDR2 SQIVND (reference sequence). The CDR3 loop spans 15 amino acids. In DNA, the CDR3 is TGTGCCAGTAGCTTACAGGGAACTAGCAATCAGCCCCAGCATTTT. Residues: CASSLQGTSNQPQHF.